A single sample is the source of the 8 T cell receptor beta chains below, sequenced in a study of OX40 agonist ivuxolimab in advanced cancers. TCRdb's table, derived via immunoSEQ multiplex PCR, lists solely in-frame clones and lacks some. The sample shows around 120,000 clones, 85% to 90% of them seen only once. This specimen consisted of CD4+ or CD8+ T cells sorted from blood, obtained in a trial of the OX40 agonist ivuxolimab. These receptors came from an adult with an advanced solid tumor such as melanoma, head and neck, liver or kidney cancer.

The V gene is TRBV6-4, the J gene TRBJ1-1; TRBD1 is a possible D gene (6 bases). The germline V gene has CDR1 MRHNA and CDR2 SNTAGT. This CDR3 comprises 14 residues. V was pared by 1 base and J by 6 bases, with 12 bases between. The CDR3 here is CASSDLPGASEAFF. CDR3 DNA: TGTGCCAGCAGTGACTTACCAGGGGCTTCTGAAGCTTTCTTT.

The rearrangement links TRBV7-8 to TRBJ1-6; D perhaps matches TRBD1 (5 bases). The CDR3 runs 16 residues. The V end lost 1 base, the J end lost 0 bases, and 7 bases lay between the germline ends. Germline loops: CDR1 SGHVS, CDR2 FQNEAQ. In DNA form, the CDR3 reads TGTGCCAGCAGCTTAGGACAGAACTCCTATAATTCACCCCTCCACTTT. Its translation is CASSLGQNSYNSPLHF.

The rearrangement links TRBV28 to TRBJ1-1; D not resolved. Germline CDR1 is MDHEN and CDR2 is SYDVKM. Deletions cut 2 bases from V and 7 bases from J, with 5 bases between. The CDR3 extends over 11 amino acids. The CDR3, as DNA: TGTGCCAGCAGTTTAAACTATGAAGCTTTCTTT. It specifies CASSLNYEAFF.

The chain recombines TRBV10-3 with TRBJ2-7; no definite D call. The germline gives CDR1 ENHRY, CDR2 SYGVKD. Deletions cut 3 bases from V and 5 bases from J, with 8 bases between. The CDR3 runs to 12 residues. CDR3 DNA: TGTGCCATCAGTGACCCAAACAACGAGCAGTACTTC. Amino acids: CAISDPNNEQYF.

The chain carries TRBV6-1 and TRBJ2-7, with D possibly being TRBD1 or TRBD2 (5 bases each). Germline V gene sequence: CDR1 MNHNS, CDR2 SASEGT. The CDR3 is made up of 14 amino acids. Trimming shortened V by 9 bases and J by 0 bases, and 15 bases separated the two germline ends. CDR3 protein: CASLSGTRSYEQYF. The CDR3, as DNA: TGTGCCAGTTTATCAGGGACCCGCTCCTACGAGCAGTACTTC.

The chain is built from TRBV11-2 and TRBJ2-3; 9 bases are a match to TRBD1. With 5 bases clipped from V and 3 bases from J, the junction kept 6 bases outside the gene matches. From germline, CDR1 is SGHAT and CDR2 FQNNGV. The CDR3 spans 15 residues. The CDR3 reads CASSRGQGRTDTQYF. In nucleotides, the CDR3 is TGTGCCAGCAGCCGAGGACAGGGGAGAACAGATACGCAGTATTTT.

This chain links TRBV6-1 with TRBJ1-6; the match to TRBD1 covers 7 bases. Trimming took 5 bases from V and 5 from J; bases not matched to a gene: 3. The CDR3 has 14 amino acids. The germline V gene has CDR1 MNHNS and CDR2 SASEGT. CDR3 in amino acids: CASSTGVHNSPLHF. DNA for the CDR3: TGTGCCAGCAGTACAGGGGTGCATAATTCACCCCTCCACTTT.

CDR3 in DNA: TGTGCCAGCAGTACGACAGGCTACGAGCAGTACTTC. Protein: CASSTTGYEQYF. The rearrangement links TRBV2 to TRBJ2-7; D possibly corresponds to TRBD1 (6 bases). Trimming left V 5 bases short and J 3 bases short, with 8 bases between. Germline CDR1 is SNHLY and CDR2 is FYNNEI. The CDR3 extends over 12 amino acids.